Each of the 9 T cell receptor beta chains below was sequenced from the same sample in a study of blood T cell repertoires in COVID-19. Libraries were prepared by immunoSEQ multiplex PCR; TCRdb keeps only in-frame clonotypes and omits some of them. The sample records around 150,000 clones, 84% being singletons. The sample consisted of peripheral blood. Receptors were obtained from an elderly woman in a cohort sampled during active or convalescent COVID-19.

This chain uses TRBV12-3 or TRBV12-4 with TRBJ2-1; tentatively, D is TRBD2 (6 bases). This CDR3 comprises 13 residues. V gave up 8 bases and J gave up 12 bases, with 20 bases separating them. The CDR3 sequence is CASGFPLARGQFF. DNA for the CDR3: TGTGCCAGCGGCTTCCCTTTAGCGCGGGGGCAGTTCTTC.

V is TRBV7-8 and J is TRBJ2-2, with a tentative D call TRBD1 (5 bases). Germline CDR1 reads SGHVS; CDR2 reads FQNEAQ. V was cut by 3 bases and J by 4 bases, with 9 bases left in between. The CDR3 is 14 amino acids. The CDR3 sequence is CASSLVRATGELFF. For the CDR3, the DNA is TGTGCCAGCAGCTTGGTCAGGGCCACCGGGGAGCTGTTTTTT.

The CDR3 loop is CASSLSGANTEAFF. The CDR3 coding sequence is TGTGCCAGCAGCTTATCAGGGGCGAACACTGAAGCTTTCTTT. This chain joins TRBV7-6 and TRBJ1-1, with D maybe TRBD1 (6 bases). Germline-derived CDR1 and CDR2 are SGHVS and FNYEAQ. V lost 2 bases to trimming and J lost 1 base, with 8 bases between them. The CDR3 is 14 residues long.

The V gene is TRBV2, the J gene TRBJ2-2, with 10 bases that match TRBD2. V trimming: 6 bases; J trimming: 5 bases; junction bases outside the gene matches: 3. Germline V lookup: CDR1 SNHLY, CDR2 FYNNEI. The CDR3 length is 14 residues. CDR3 residues: CASRGLAVTGELFF. The DNA for the CDR3 is TGTGCCAGCAGAGGACTAGCGGTTACCGGGGAGCTGTTTTTT.

This rearrangement joins TRBV4-2 to TRBJ2-1, with TRBD2 matching over 10 bases. The V and J ends lost 0 bases and 2 bases, in that order; junction bases with no gene match: 4. Germline values: CDR1 LGHNA, CDR2 YNFKEQ. CDR3 length: 17 residues. The CDR3: CASSQDRLAGAYNEQFF. The DNA for the CDR3 is TGTGCCAGCAGCCAAGATAGGCTAGCGGGGGCCTACAATGAGCAGTTCTTC.

J is TRBJ2-3 and V is TRBV4-2; a possible D gene is TRBD2 (7 bases). V lost 10 bases to trimming and J lost 4 bases, with 18 bases between them. From germline, CDR1 is LGHNA and CDR2 YNFKEQ. The CDR3 loop spans 14 amino acids. Written as DNA, the CDR3 is TGTGCCACCAAGAGGGGGGGGCCCGCAGATACGCAGTATTTT. Protein sequence: CATKRGGPADTQYF.

The CDR3 here is CASSPSRGARTDTQYF. CDR3 DNA sequence: TGTGCCAGCAGCCCTAGCCGGGGGGCCAGGACAGATACGCAGTATTTT. The genes are TRBV5-6 and TRBJ2-3, with a tentative D call TRBD2 (7 bases). Germline-derived CDR1 and CDR2 are SGHDT and YYEEEE. The CDR3 consists of 16 residues. V lost 4 bases, J lost 3 bases, and 18 bases lay in between.

The V and J genes are TRBV6-2 or TRBV6-3 and TRBJ1-3; D call uncertain. In germline, CDR1 is MNHEY, CDR2 SVGEGT. The length of the CDR3 is 15 residues. V was clipped by 2 bases and J by 3 bases, with 11 bases between them. CDR3 sequence reads: CASSYRFSGGNTIYF. The CDR3 DNA reads TGTGCCAGCAGTTACCGGTTTTCAGGTGGAAACACCATATATTTT.

The chain carries TRBV18 and TRBJ2-3; perhaps TRBD1 as D (5 bases). V was trimmed by 3 bases and J by 1 base, leaving 11 bases between them. The CDR3 sequence is 15 residues long. Germline CDR1 and CDR2: KGHSH and LQKENI. CDR3 amino acids: CASSPDSLGTDTQYF. Written as DNA, the CDR3 is TGTGCCAGCTCACCCGACAGCCTGGGCACAGATACGCAGTATTTT.